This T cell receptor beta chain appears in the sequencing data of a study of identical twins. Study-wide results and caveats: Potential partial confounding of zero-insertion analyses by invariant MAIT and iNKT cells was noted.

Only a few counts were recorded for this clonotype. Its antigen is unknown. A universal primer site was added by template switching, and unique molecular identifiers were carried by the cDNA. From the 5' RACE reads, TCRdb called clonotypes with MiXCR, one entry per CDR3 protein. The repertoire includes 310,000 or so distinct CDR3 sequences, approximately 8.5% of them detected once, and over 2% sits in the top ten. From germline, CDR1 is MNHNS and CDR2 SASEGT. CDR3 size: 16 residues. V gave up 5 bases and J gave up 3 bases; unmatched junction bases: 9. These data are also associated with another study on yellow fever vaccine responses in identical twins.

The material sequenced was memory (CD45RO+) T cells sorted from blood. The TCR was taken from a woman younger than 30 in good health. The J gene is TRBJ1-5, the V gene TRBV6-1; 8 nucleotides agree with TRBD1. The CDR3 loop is CASSRGKTGANQPQHF. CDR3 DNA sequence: TGTGCCAGCAGTCGGGGAAAGACAGGGGCCAATCAGCCCCAGCATTTT.